The 2 T cell receptor beta chains in this list originate from one sample, sequenced in a study of blood T cell repertoires in COVID-19. Repertoires were generated with immunoSEQ multiplex PCR, while TCRdb's copy carries only in-frame clones and drops some. The data show about 240,000 clones, with about 85% seen just once and around 2% held by the top ten. Sequencing was performed on peripheral blood. These receptor sequences come from a man aged 25 to 40 who had recovered from COVID-19.

This clone was found once. J is TRBJ1-2 and V is TRBV5-1; a weak D match, TRBD1 (5 bases). The CDR3 consists of 15 residues. Between the trimmed V and J ends, which lost 3 bases and 6 bases, there was a span of 18 bases. Germline CDR1 and CDR2: SGHRS and YFSETQ. The chain's CDR3 is CASSSGFGGWNGYTF. CDR3 sequence (DNA): TGCGCCAGCAGCTCGGGTTTCGGGGGATGGAATGGCTACACCTTC.

The J gene is TRBJ1-2, the V gene TRBV27; D gene ambiguous. The CDR3 covers 14 residues. Germline CDR1 and CDR2: MNHEY and SMNVEV (reference sequence). V was pared by 0 bases and J by 5 bases, with 10 bases between. In nucleotides, the CDR3 is TGTGCCAGCAGTTTATCCCCTCCCAGTTATGGCTACACCTTC. It codes for CASSLSPPSYGYTF.